Listed below are T cell receptor beta chains from one sample, sequenced in a study of sequential checkpoint blockade in melanoma. Assay used: immunoSEQ multiplex PCR; TCRdb lists only in-frame clones, some missing. The data show 34,000 or so clones, approximately 82% seen once. The specimen was CD8+ T cells sorted from blood (inferred from file names), collected from a patient given nivolumab and ipilimumab in sequence. These receptors were collected from a human donor with melanoma. The CDR3 runs from the conserved cysteine through the conserved F or W. D genes are given only for firm matches. Not every row has a clone size; where given, it reads once, few, many or a size class.

.	TRBJ2-7	TRBV5-4	TRBD2	13	CASSSEREVEQYF	TGTGCCAGCAGCTCAGAACGGGAGGTCGAGCAGTACTTC
.	TRBJ2-7	TRBV27	TRBD1	13	CASSLSTGRGQYF	TGTGCCAGCAGTTTATCGACAGGGAGAGGGCAGTACTTC
medium-sized	TRBJ1-5	TRBV11-3	.	20	CASSWSQGTRALYSNQPQHF	TGTGCCAGCAGCTGGTCTCAGGGAACCCGTGCACTTTATAGCAATCAGCCCCAGCATTTT
.	TRBJ1-1	TRBV5-8	TRBD1	14	CASSRGQGHTEAFF	TGTGCCAGCAGCCGGGGACAGGGACACACTGAAGCTTTCTTT
.	TRBJ2-7	TRBV11-2	.	11	CASSLINEQYF	TGTGCCAGCAGCTTAATAAACGAGCAGTACTTC
.	TRBJ1-2	TRBV7-9	TRBD1	15	CASSALGQGEDSYTF	TGTGCCAGCAGCGCCCTTGGGCAGGGGGAAGATAGCTACACCTTC
.	TRBJ2-7	TRBV5-1	TRBD1	15	CASSLAQGMRYEQYF	TGCGCCAGCAGCTTGGCACAGGGGATGAGGTACGAGCAGTACTTC
once	TRBJ1-2	TRBV27	TRBD1	17	CASSPYSPGQGMFGYTF	TGTGCCAGCAGTCCCTATTCTCCGGGACAGGGGATGTTCGGCTACACCTTC
.	TRBJ2-2	TRBV5-6	TRBD2	16	CASSLELAGGHGELFF	TGTGCCAGCAGCTTGGAACTAGCGGGGGGGCACGGGGAGCTGTTTTTT
.	TRBJ2-7	TRBV6-5	TRBD1	14	CASSYGTGAYEQYF	TGTGCCAGCAGTTATGGGACAGGGGCCTACGAGCAGTACTTC
.	TRBJ2-7	TRBV27	TRBD1	19	CASFSPFQTGDSRSYEQYF	TGTGCCAGCTTCAGTCCCTTTCAAACCGGGGACAGCCGCTCCTACGAGCAGTACTTC
.	TRBJ1-6	TRBV7-8	.	17	CASSLALAGERNSPLHF	TGTGCCAGCAGCTTAGCGCTCGCGGGAGAGAGGAATTCACCCCTCCACTTT
once	TRBJ2-3	TRBV29-1	TRBD2	18	CSAPLGGRAAIVADTQYF	TGCAGCGCCCCCTTGGGCGGGAGGGCCGCGATTGTGGCAGATACGCAGTATTTT
.	TRBJ1-2	TRBV9	TRBD1	17	CASSVDSRAGGVYGYTF	TGTGCCAGCAGCGTAGATTCTAGGGCAGGGGGCGTTTATGGCTACACCTTC
.	TRBJ2-7	TRBV11-2	.	18	CASSRHSSGRDSSYEQYF	TGTGCCAGCAGTCGCCATAGTTCGGGGCGGGATAGCTCCTACGAGCAGTACTTC
.	TRBJ2-1	TRBV5-4	TRBD2	15	CASSLIAGGYNEQFF	TGTGCCAGCAGCTTGATAGCGGGGGGGTACAATGAGCAGTTCTTC
few	TRBJ1-4	TRBV4-3	TRBD1	14	CASSRTGPNEKLFF	TGCGCCAGCAGCAGGACAGGGCCCAATGAAAAACTGTTTTTT
.	TRBJ2-1	TRBV27	.	16	CASSPSPGYSYNEQFF	TGTGCCAGCAGTCCCTCCCCGGGTTACTCCTACAATGAGCAGTTCTTC
.	TRBJ2-7	TRBV29-1	.	13	CSVEDRAGYEQYF	TGCAGCGTTGAAGATCGGGCGGGTTACGAGCAGTACTTC
few	TRBJ1-2	TRBV6-4	.	11	CATADDYGYTF	TGTGCCACTGCGGATGACTATGGCTACACCTTC
.	TRBJ2-7	TRBV27	.	13	CASSFVGPYEQYF	TGTGCCAGCAGTTTTGTGGGGCCCTACGAGCAGTACTTC
.	TRBJ1-2	TRBV7-9	.	14	CASSPGSINYGYTF	TGTGCCAGCAGCCCGGGATCGATTAACTATGGCTACACCTTC
.	TRBJ2-7	TRBV9	.	13	CASSPAEGWEQYF	TGTGCCAGCAGCCCTGCGGAGGGTTGGGAGCAGTACTTC
.	TRBJ2-7	TRBV27	.	13	CASSGPATYEQYF	TGTGCCAGCAGTGGGCCCGCGACCTACGAGCAGTACTTC
.	TRBJ2-7	TRBV2	.	15	CASTGWFRMAYEQYF	TGTGCCAGCACCGGGTGGTTCCGAATGGCCTACGAGCAGTACTTC
.	TRBJ2-1	TRBV29-1	TRBD2	17	CSVASGSGGPGYNEQFF	TGCAGCGTTGCAAGCGGGAGTGGCGGACCGGGTTACAATGAGCAGTTCTTC
.	TRBJ2-2	TRBV28	TRBD2	21	CASRTVVSASLIGLAPGELFF	TGTGCCAGCAGGACCGTCGTATCTGCGTCCCTTATTGGACTAGCGCCCGGGGAGCTGTTTTTT
.	TRBJ2-1	TRBV30	TRBD2	15	CARITGTSAYNEQFF	TGTGCCCGGATTACTGGGACTAGCGCATACAATGAGCAGTTCTTC
.	TRBJ1-2	TRBV7-8	.	15	CASSLRRTSNYGYTF	TGTGCCAGCAGCTTACGAAGGACTTCTAACTATGGCTACACCTTC
few	TRBJ2-7	TRBV27	TRBD1	17	CASSDTRGTGGLYEQYF	TGTGCCAGCAGTGATACCCGGGGGACAGGGGGTCTCTACGAGCAGTACTTC
.	TRBJ1-4	TRBV27	.	14	CASSLGQVNEKLFF	TGTGCCAGCAGTTTAGGGCAGGTTAATGAAAAACTGTTTTTT
.	TRBJ1-5	TRBV4-1	TRBD1	19	CASSHVRPGQGENNQPQHF	TGCGCCAGCAGCCACGTCCGGCCGGGACAGGGAGAGAACAATCAGCCCCAGCATTTT
.	TRBJ2-7	TRBV9	TRBD1	14	CASSGGTGTYEQYF	TGTGCCAGCAGCGGCGGGACAGGGACCTACGAGCAGTACTTC
.	TRBJ2-7	TRBV27	.	14	CASSLSGRAYEQYF	TGTGCCAGCAGTTTATCGGGCAGGGCCTACGAGCAGTACTTC
.	TRBJ2-5	TRBV13	TRBD2	15	CASSLGGLDQETQYF	TGTGCCAGCAGCCTAGGGGGACTAGACCAAGAGACCCAGTACTTC
.	TRBJ1-4	TRBV19	.	13	CASSIYVNEKLFF	TGTGCCAGTAGTATCTATGTTAATGAAAAACTGTTTTTT
.	TRBJ2-7	TRBV6-5	.	15	CASSYGPEGVSEQYF	TGTGCCAGCAGTTACGGACCCGAGGGGGTCTCCGAGCAGTACTTC
.	TRBJ2-2	TRBV7-8	TRBD1	14	CASSAQGATGELFF	TGTGCCAGCAGCGCGCAGGGGGCCACCGGGGAGCTGTTTTTT
.	TRBJ1-2	TRBV9	.	12	CASSGARYGYTF	TGTGCCAGCAGCGGAGCCCGCTATGGCTACACCTTC
.	TRBJ2-7	TRBV4-3	.	13	CASSFRGSYEQYF	TGCGCCAGCTCTTTTAGGGGTTCCTACGAGCAGTACTTC
.	TRBJ2-7	TRBV28	TRBD1	16	CASRFGLAGGIYEQYF	TGTGCCAGCCGGTTCGGTTTGGCAGGGGGTATCTACGAGCAGTACTTC
once	TRBJ2-7	TRBV5-6	TRBD1	14	CASSFGTGVYEQYF	TGTGCCAGCAGCTTCGGGACAGGGGTCTACGAGCAGTACTTC
.	TRBJ2-1	TRBV6-5	TRBD1	15	CASSYFGTVYNEQFF	TGTGCCAGCAGTTACTTCGGGACAGTCTACAATGAGCAGTTCTTC
.	TRBJ1-5	TRBV19	TRBD1	15	CASSMVTGIWQPQHF	TGTGCCAGTAGTATGGTGACAGGGATATGGCAGCCCCAGCATTTT
.	TRBJ1-2	TRBV4-3	.	15	CASSQILGGNYGYTF	TGCGCCAGCAGCCAGATCCTGGGGGGAAACTATGGCTACACCTTC
.	TRBJ2-6	TRBV5-1	.	18	CASSLRRSQVSGANVLTF	TGCGCCAGCAGCTTGAGAAGGTCTCAGGTCTCTGGGGCCAACGTCCTGACTTTC
.	TRBJ2-1	TRBV28	TRBD1	15	CASSFSAGGSYEQFF	TGTGCCAGCAGTTTTTCGGCAGGGGGCTCATATGAGCAGTTCTTC
.	TRBJ1-2	TRBV10-3	TRBD1	18	CAISDTVDPGQGFRGYTF	TGTGCCATCAGCGATACTGTTGACCCGGGACAGGGGTTTCGAGGCTACACCTTC
.	TRBJ2-2	TRBV5-1	TRBD2	16	CASSPLAGGNTGELFF	TGCGCCAGCAGCCCCCTGGCGGGAGGGAACACCGGGGAGCTGTTTTTT
.	TRBJ2-1	TRBV6-1	TRBD2	15	CASSGLAGGPDEQFF	TGTGCCAGCAGTGGACTAGCGGGGGGGCCAGATGAGCAGTTCTTC
.	TRBJ1-5	TRBV7-9	TRBD1	15	CASSLTTGGHQPQHF	TGTGCCAGCAGCTTAACGACAGGGGGCCATCAGCCCCAGCATTTT
.	TRBJ2-7	TRBV6-5	.	13	CAGAKGENYEQYF	TGTGCCGGGGCCAAGGGGGAAAACTACGAGCAGTACTTC
.	TRBJ2-7	TRBV6-6	.	15	CASIEHRGPPYEQYF	TGTGCCAGCATCGAACACCGGGGTCCCCCTTACGAGCAGTACTTC
.	TRBJ2-7	TRBV5-1	TRBD1	16	CASSFNSGQGHYEQYF	TGCGCCAGCAGCTTTAACTCGGGACAGGGCCACTACGAGCAGTACTTC
.	TRBJ2-1	TRBV13	.	11	CASTGGNEQFF	TGTGCCAGTACTGGGGGGAATGAGCAGTTCTTC